Detailed here is one TCR beta chain. These data come from a study of T cells in Graves' hyperthyroidism and ophthalmopathy. Germline V gene sequence: CDR1 LGHNA, CDR2 YSLEER. The CDR3 totals 17 residues. V was clipped by 1 base and J by 5 bases, with 20 bases between them. Researchers amplified the TCR beta CDR3 regions from RNA transcripts. The HTBI primer set drove a first-round RT-PCR of the TCR CDR3. One entry per CDR3 protein, called by TCRdb with MiXCR from the multiplex PCR reads. Here the sample spans 600,000 to 800,000 distinct CDR3 sequences, just over 35% being singletons. Lactation, pregnancy, other autoimmune disease or uncontrolled infection excluded patients.

This chain links TRBV4-3 with TRBJ1-1; D remains ambiguous. The source material was blood. This clonotype was obtained from a woman aged 40 to 50 with Graves' hyperthyroidism. CDR3 loop: CASSQGFRTRGVTEAFF. For the CDR3, the DNA is TGCGCCAGCAGCCAAGGTTTCAGGACTCGTGGGGTGACTGAAGCTTTCTTT.